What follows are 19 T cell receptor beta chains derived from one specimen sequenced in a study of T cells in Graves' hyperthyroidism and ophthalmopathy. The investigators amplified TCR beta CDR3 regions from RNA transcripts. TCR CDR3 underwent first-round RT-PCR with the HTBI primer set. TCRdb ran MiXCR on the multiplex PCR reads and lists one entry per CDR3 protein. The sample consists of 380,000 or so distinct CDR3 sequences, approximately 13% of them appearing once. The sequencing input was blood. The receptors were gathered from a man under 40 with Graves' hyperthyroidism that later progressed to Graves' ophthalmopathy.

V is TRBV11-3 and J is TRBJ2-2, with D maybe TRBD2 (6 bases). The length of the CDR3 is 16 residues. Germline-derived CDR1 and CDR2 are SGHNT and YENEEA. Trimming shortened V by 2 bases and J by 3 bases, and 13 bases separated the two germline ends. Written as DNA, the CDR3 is TGTGCCAGCAGCTTAAGGCGGGGCGCGGACACCGGGGAGCTGTTTTTT. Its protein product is CASSLRRGADTGELFF.

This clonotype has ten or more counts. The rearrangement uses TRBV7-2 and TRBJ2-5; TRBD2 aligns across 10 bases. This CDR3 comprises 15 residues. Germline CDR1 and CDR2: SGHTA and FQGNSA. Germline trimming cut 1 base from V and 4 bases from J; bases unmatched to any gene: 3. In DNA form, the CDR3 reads TGTGCCAGCAGCTTAGAGCGGGGGGGCTTAGAGACCCAGTACTTC. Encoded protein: CASSLERGGLETQYF.

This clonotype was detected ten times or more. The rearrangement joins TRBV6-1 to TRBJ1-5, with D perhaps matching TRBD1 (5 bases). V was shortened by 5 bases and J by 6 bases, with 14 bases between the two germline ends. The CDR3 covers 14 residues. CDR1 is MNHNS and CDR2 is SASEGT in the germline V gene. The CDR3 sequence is CASSLSRAFQPQHF. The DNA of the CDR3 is TGTGCCAGCAGTTTGTCCAGGGCGTTTCAGCCCCAGCATTTT.

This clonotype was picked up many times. The CDR3, as DNA: TGTGCCAGCAGTTCGCGGGTAGCCTACGAGCAGTACTTC. It translates to CASSSRVAYEQYF. The gene calls are TRBV27 and TRBJ2-7; possible D gene TRBD2, 5 bases. This CDR3 is built from 13 residues. Germline assignment: CDR1 MNHEY and CDR2 SMNVEV (reference sequence). V dropped 4 bases and J dropped 2 bases, with 9 bases sitting between them.

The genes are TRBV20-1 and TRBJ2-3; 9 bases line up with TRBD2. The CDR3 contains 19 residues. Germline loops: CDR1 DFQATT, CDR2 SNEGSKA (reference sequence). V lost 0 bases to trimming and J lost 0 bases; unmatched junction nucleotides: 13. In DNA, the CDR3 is TGCAGTGCTAGAGATGCGGGGGCTAGCGGGATACCTAGCACAGATACGCAGTATTTT. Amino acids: CSARDAGASGIPSTDTQYF.

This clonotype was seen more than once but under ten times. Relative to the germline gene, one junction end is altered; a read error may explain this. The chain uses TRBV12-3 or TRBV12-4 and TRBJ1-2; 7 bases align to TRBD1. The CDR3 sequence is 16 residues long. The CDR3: CTSSLGTDLSLYGYTF. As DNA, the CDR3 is TGTACCAGCAGTTTAGGGACAGATCTATCTCTCTATGGCTACACCTTC.

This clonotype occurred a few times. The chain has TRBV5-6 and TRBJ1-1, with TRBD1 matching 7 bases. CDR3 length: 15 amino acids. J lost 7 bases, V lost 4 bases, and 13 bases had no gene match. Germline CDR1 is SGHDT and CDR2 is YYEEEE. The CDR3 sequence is CASSPTTGSNDEAFF. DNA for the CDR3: TGTGCCAGCAGCCCGACGACAGGGTCTAATGATGAAGCTTTCTTT.

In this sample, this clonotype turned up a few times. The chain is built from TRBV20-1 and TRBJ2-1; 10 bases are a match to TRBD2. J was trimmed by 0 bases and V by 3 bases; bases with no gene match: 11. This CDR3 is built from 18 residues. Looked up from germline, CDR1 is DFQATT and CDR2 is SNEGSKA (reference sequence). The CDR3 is CSARGASGGQSSYNEQFF. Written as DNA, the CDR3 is TGCAGTGCTAGGGGGGCTAGCGGGGGCCAAAGCTCCTACAATGAGCAGTTCTTC.

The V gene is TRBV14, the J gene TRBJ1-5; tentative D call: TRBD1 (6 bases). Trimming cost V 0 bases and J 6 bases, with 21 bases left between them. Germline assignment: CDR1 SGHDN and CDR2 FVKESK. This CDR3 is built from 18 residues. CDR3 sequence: CASSQDRLWGGRFQPQHF. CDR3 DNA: TGTGCCAGCAGCCAAGATAGACTTTGGGGGGGGCGCTTTCAGCCCCAGCATTTT.

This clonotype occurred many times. This CDR3 is CASSLALAVGNEQFF. The CDR3 nucleotides are TGTGCCAGCAGCTTAGCACTAGCGGTGGGCAATGAGCAGTTCTTC. The chain employs TRBV7-7 and TRBJ2-1; 8 bases map to TRBD2. Losses at the gene ends were 0 bases for V and 6 bases for J; bases not matched to a gene: 4. Germline CDR1 is SSHAT and CDR2 is FNYEAQ (reference sequence). This CDR3 has 15 residues.

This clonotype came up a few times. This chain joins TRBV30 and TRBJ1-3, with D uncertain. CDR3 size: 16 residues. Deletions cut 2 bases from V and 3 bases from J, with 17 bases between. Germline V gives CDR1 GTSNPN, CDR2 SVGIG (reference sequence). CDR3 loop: CAWSTAWSLGGNTIYF. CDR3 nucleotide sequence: TGTGCCTGGAGTACAGCCTGGAGTTTGGGTGGAAACACCATATATTTT.

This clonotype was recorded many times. Here the CDR3 DNA reads TGTGCCAGCAACGGGAATGGCTACACCTTC. Translating gives CASNGNGYTF. V usage is TRBV28 and J usage is TRBJ1-2; D remains ambiguous. The ends were cut back, 7 bases at V and 6 bases at J, with 6 bases in the middle. The germline V gene has CDR1 MDHEN and CDR2 SYDVKM. The CDR3 has 10 amino acids.

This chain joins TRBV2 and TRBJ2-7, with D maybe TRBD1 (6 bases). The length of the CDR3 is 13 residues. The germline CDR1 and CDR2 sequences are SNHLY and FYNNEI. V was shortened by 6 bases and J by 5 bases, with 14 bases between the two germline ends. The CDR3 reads CASRYREGNEQYF. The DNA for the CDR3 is TGTGCCAGCAGGTACAGGGAAGGCAACGAGCAGTACTTC.

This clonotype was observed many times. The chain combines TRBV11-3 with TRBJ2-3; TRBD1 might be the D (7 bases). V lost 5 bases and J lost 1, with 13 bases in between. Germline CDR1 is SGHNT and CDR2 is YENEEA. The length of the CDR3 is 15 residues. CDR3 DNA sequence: TGTGCCAGCAGCACCCGCGGGACAGGCACAGATACGCAGTATTTT. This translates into CASSTRGTGTDTQYF.

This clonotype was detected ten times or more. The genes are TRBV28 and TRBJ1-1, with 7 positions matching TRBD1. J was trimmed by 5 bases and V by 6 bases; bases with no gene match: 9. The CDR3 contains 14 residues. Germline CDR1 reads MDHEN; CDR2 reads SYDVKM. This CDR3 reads CASSSRQGLTEAFF. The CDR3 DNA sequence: TGTGCCAGCAGCAGTCGACAGGGATTGACTGAAGCTTTCTTT.

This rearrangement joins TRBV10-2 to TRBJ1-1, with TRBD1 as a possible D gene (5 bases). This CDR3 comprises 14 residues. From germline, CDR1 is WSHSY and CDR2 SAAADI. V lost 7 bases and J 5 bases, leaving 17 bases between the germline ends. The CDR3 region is CASKGDPAGTEAFF. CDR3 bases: TGCGCCAGCAAAGGGGACCCGGCGGGGACTGAAGCTTTCTTT.

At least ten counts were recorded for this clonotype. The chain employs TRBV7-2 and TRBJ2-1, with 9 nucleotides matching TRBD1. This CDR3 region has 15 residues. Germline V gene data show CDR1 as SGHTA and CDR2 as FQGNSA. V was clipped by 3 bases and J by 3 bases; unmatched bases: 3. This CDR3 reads CASSLGDRDYNEQFF. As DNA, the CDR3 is TGTGCCAGCAGCTTGGGGGACAGGGACTACAATGAGCAGTTCTTC. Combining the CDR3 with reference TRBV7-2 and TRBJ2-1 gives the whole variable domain GAGVSQSPSNKVTEKGKDVELRCDPISGHTALYWYRQSLGQGLEFLIYFQGNSAPDKSGLPSDRFSAERTGGSVSTLTIQRTQQEDSAVYLCASSLGDRDYNEQFFGPGTRLTVL.

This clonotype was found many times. The CDR3 sequence is CASNPGGGYGYTF. In nucleotides, the CDR3 is TGTGCCAGCAATCCAGGGGGCGGTTATGGCTACACCTTC. This rearrangement joins TRBV6-1 to TRBJ1-2, with 8 bases lining up with TRBD1. Per germline, CDR1 MNHNS and CDR2 SASEGT. The CDR3 runs 13 residues. The J segment lost 5 bases and the V segment lost 7 bases, leaving 6 bases of the junction unmatched.

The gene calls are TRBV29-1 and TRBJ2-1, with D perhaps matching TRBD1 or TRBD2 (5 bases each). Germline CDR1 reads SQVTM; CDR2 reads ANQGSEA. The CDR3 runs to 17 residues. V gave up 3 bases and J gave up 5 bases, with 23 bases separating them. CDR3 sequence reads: CSVDARRQWGVNNEQFF. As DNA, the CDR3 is TGCAGCGTTGATGCCCGAAGACAGTGGGGAGTTAACAATGAGCAGTTCTTC.